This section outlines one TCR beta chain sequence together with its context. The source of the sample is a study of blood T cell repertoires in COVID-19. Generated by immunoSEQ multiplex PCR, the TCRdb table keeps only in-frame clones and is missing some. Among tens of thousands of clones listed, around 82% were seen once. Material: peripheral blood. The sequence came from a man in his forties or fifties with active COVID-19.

The CDR3 bases are TGTGCCAGCAGCTACGACTCTGCAAACACCGGGGAGCTGTTTTTT. Encoded protein: CASSYDSANTGELFF. The chain carries TRBV7-2 and TRBJ2-2; D uncertain. From germline, CDR1 is SGHTA and CDR2 FQGNSA. The CDR3 is 15 residues long. V was trimmed by 4 bases and J by 2 bases, leaving 11 bases between them.